These 29 T cell receptor beta chains were all obtained from the same sample, sequenced in a study of cytomegalovirus exposure and HLA in healthy donors. In the PCR, 60 Vbeta and 13 Jbeta primers were used. This table comes from immunoSEQ multiplex PCR, and its TCRdb copy is limited to in-frame clones, with some not included. The repertoire has approximately 190,000 clones, 81% of them found once; the top ten carry roughly 3.1%. The sequencing input was PBMCs. The receptor set was obtained from a man aged 40-49 years in good health and CMV-seropositive.

V and J are TRBV21-1 and TRBJ2-2; the table's D call, TRBD2, was not checked against the DNA. TRBV21-1 is assigned pseudogene status. The CDR3 extends over 19 amino acids. In DNA form, the CDR3 reads TGTGCCAGCACCATCCTCGGAGCTAGCGGGAGCCGCAACACCGGGGAGCTGTTTTTT. Protein sequence: CASTILGASGSRNTGELFF.

V and J are TRBV9 and TRBJ1-5; a possible D gene is TRBD1 (5 bases). This CDR3 has 14 residues. Trimming stripped 7 bases from V and 2 bases from J, with 13 bases between. The germline CDR1 and CDR2 sequences are SGDLS and YYNGEE. The CDR3 DNA reads as TGTGCCAGCGCCCCAGGGTATGGCAATCAGCCCCAGCATTTT. Protein sequence: CASAPGYGNQPQHF.

The J gene is TRBJ2-7, the V gene TRBV10-3, with 8 bases aligning to TRBD2. Germline V gene sequence: CDR1 ENHRY, CDR2 SYGVKD. Trimming removed 8 bases from V and 0 bases from J; junction bases left unmatched: 3. The CDR3 consists of 13 residues. The CDR3 sequence is CAIRGGSSYEQYF. The CDR3 coding sequence is TGTGCCATCCGGGGGGGGAGCTCCTACGAGCAGTACTTC.

This chain joins TRBV5-6 and TRBJ1-5; no reliable D call. CDR3 length: 15 residues. Germline values: CDR1 SGHDT, CDR2 YYEEEE. V was cut by 4 bases and J by 0 bases, with 11 bases left in between. DNA for the CDR3: TGTGCCAGCAGCGGAGGACCCTTTAGCAATCAGCCCCAGCATTTT. Its protein is CASSGGPFSNQPQHF.

V and J are TRBV7-2 and TRBJ2-7, with 9 bases aligning to TRBD2. This CDR3 is 15 amino acids long. The junction had 4 bases not matched to a gene; V was cut back by 0 bases and J by 4 bases. Germline V gives CDR1 SGHTA, CDR2 FQGNSA. The DNA for the CDR3 is TGTGCCAGCAGCTTAGCTGCGGGAGGGGAGTACGAGCAGTACTTC. Protein sequence: CASSLAAGGEYEQYF.

The chain links TRBV18 to TRBJ1-2, with D unclear. The CDR3 consists of 14 residues. From germline, CDR1 is KGHSH and CDR2 LQKENI. V lost 3 bases and J 0 bases, leaving 8 bases between the germline ends. The CDR3 DNA reads as TGTGCCAGCTCACCGGGCAGGTCTAACTATGGCTACACCTTC. It encodes CASSPGRSNYGYTF.

The V gene is TRBV7-2, the J gene TRBJ2-7, with 9 bases lining up with TRBD1. Germline CDR1 SGHTA, CDR2 FQGNSA. J was trimmed by 6 bases and V by 5 bases; bases with no gene match: 17. The CDR3 extends over 17 amino acids. This CDR3 reads CASSDLSLGQGDFEQYF. The CDR3 DNA sequence: TGTGCCAGCAGCGACCTTAGCCTGGGACAGGGAGATTTCGAGCAGTACTTC.

The V and J genes are TRBV4-3 and TRBJ1-2; no clear D. There are 10 residues in the CDR3. V was shortened by 5 bases and J by 8 bases, with 6 bases between the two germline ends. From germline, CDR1 is LGHNA and CDR2 YSLEER. The DNA of the CDR3 is TGCGCCAGCAGCGCCAGAGGCTACACCTTC. It yields the protein CASSARGYTF.

The chain is built from TRBV28 and TRBJ2-7; D is perhaps TRBD1 (6 bases). V was trimmed by 4 bases and J by 0 bases, leaving 7 bases between them. Germline V gives CDR1 MDHEN, CDR2 SYDVKM. The CDR3 loop spans 13 amino acids. CDR3 protein: CASSWTASYEQYF. The CDR3 DNA follows: TGTGCCAGCAGTTGGACAGCCTCCTACGAGCAGTACTTC.

The rearrangement joins TRBV2 to TRBJ1-3; D remains unclear. V lost 3 bases, J lost 4 bases, and 13 bases lay in between. The CDR3 is 15 amino acids. Germline lookup yields CDR1 SNHLY and CDR2 FYNNEI. The CDR3 loop is CASSDLGRSGNTIYF. The CDR3 DNA reads TGTGCCAGCAGTGACTTGGGGAGGTCCGGAAACACCATATATTTT.

Written as DNA, the CDR3 is TGTGCCAGCAGGAGACAGGGTGTCGGCAATCAGCCCCAGCATTTT. Its translation is CASRRQGVGNQPQHF. The V gene is TRBV6-5, the J gene TRBJ1-5; 7 bases fit TRBD1. The CDR3 is made up of 15 amino acids. V was pared by 6 bases and J by 2 bases, with 7 bases of the junction left unmatched. Germline V gene lookup returns CDR1 MNHEY and CDR2 SVGAGI.

The V gene is TRBV28, the J gene TRBJ2-1; TRBD2 aligns across 7 bases. This CDR3 is built from 13 residues. Looked up from germline, CDR1 is MDHEN and CDR2 is SYDVKM. V was pared by 5 bases and J by 9 bases, with 7 bases of the junction left unmatched. CDR3 bases: TGTGCCAGCAGTGAGACTAGCCCTAGTGAGCAGTTCTTC. This codes for CASSETSPSEQFF.

The chain carries TRBV7-9 and TRBJ2-7; 10 bases fit TRBD1. The CDR3 runs to 15 residues. Germline loops: CDR1 SEHNR, CDR2 FQNEAQ (reference sequence). The V segment lost 3 bases and the J segment 2 bases; nucleotides outside the gene matches: 4. CDR3 bases: TGTGCCAGCAGCTTCCCGGGACAGGGGACCTACGAGCAGTACTTC. Residues: CASSFPGQGTYEQYF.

This clone was recorded only once. V gene TRBV18 combines with J gene TRBJ1-3, with TRBD1 as a possible D gene (6 bases). Germline-derived CDR1 and CDR2 are KGHSH and LQKENI. The CDR3 is 17 amino acids. The ends were cut back, 3 bases at V and 0 bases at J, with 15 bases in the middle. CDR3 sequence (DNA): TGTGCCAGCTCACCTTCCGGGACATTCTTCTCTGGAAACACCATATATTTT. It encodes CASSPSGTFFSGNTIYF.

This clone was counted between two and nine times. The chain carries TRBV5-4 and TRBJ2-1; 13 bases agree with TRBD2. The ends lost 2 bases at V and 7 bases at J; junction bases unmatched: 6. The CDR3 runs 16 residues. Germline lookup yields CDR1 SGHNT and CDR2 YYREEE (reference sequence). CDR3 nucleotide sequence: TGTGCCAGCAGCTTCCCTACTAGCGGGGGGGCGAATGAGCAGTTCTTC. As protein: CASSFPTSGGANEQFF.

J is TRBJ2-3 and V is TRBV14; the D gene is possibly TRBD1 (6 bases). CDR3 length equals 14 residues. V was trimmed by 4 bases and J by 1 base, leaving 9 bases between them. CDR1 SGHDN and CDR2 FVKESK come from the germline V gene. The DNA of the CDR3 is TGTGCCAGCAGCCTACAGGGAGGCACAGATACGCAGTATTTT. This sequence encodes CASSLQGGTDTQYF. Based on the CDR3 plus reference TRBV14 and TRBJ2-3, the full variable domain is EAGVTQFPSHSVIEKGQTVTLRCDPISGHDNLYWYRRVMGKEIKFLLHFVKESKQDESGMPNNRFLAERTGGTYSTLKVQPAELEDSGVYFCASSLQGGTDTQYFGPGTRLTVL.

About this clone: The germline gene is not matched at one end of the junction; a read error may be the cause. The V gene is TRBV7-9, the J gene TRBJ2-7; 8 bases are shared with TRBD2. The length of the CDR3 is 15 residues. Germline-derived CDR1 and CDR2 are SEHNR and FQNEAQ (reference sequence). The CDR3 nucleotides are TGTTCCAGCAGCTTACGGGGGGGGGACACCTACGAGCAGTACTTC. It codes for CSSSLRGGDTYEQYF.

V gene TRBV5-6 combines with J gene TRBJ2-7, with 10 bases lining up with TRBD1. Losses at the gene ends were 1 base for V and 3 bases for J; bases not matched to a gene: 16. This CDR3 contains 19 residues. CDR1 is SGHDT and CDR2 is YYEEEE in the germline V gene. The CDR3 DNA reads as TGTGCCAGCAGCTTGAGGTTCGCGGGACAGGGGAAATTCGGCTACGAGCAGTACTTC. Protein: CASSLRFAGQGKFGYEQYF.

This clone was recorded once. The chain employs TRBV7-9 and TRBJ2-5; 13 bases line up with TRBD2. V was clipped by 6 bases and J by 1 base; unmatched bases: 5. This CDR3 has 16 amino acids. The germline V gene has CDR1 SEHNR and CDR2 FQNEAQ (reference sequence). This chain's CDR3 is CASRTGLAGTQETQYF. The CDR3 DNA reads TGTGCCAGCAGAACGGGACTAGCGGGGACCCAAGAGACCCAGTACTTC.

This chain links TRBV15 with TRBJ2-5; D not resolved. The end of the DNA is better explained by TRBJ2-7, so the J call may be wrong. There are 12 residues in the CDR3. Per germline, CDR1 LNHNV and CDR2 YYDKDF (reference sequence). Here the CDR3 reads CATSRDHYEQYF. The CDR3 region has the DNA TGTGCCACCAGCAGAGATCACTACGAGCAGTACTTC.

CDR3 DNA: TGTGCCAGCAGCTTGCGGCAGGGGGTACGCGAGCAGTACTTC. Translation: CASSLRQGVREQYF. The V call is TRBV5-5, the J call TRBJ2-7; 7 nucleotides line up with TRBD1. In germline, CDR1 is SGHKS, CDR2 YYEKEE (reference sequence). Trimming took 1 base from V and 6 from J; bases not matched to a gene: 7. This CDR3 has 14 amino acids.

The count of this clone is one. J is TRBJ2-3 and V is TRBV6-5; D remains unclear. The CDR3 spans 13 residues. In germline, CDR1 is MNHEY, CDR2 SVGAGI. The V gene lost 2 bases and the J gene lost 3 bases, with 6 bases spanning the gap. CDR3 sequence: CASSYLETDTQYF. The DNA of the CDR3 is TGTGCCAGCAGTTACCTGGAGACAGATACGCAGTATTTT.

Only a few counts were recorded for this clone. This chain joins TRBV6-1 and TRBJ1-1, with 8 bases identical to TRBD1. This CDR3 spans 13 amino acids. With V trimmed by 10 bases and J by 5 bases, 9 bases remained unmatched. Germline CDR1 MNHNS, CDR2 SASEGT. This CDR3 is CAISRTGSTEAFF. CDR3 nucleotides: TGTGCCATCTCTCGGACAGGGAGTACTGAAGCTTTCTTT.

The chain combines TRBV28 with TRBJ2-7; D possibly corresponds to TRBD2 (5 bases). The germline CDR1 and CDR2 sequences are MDHEN and SYDVKM. V lost 5 bases, J lost 2 bases, and 16 bases lay in between. The CDR3 is made up of 15 amino acids. The CDR3 here is CASSLPATRTYEQYF. CDR3 in DNA: TGTGCCAGCAGTCTCCCCGCAACTAGGACCTACGAGCAGTACTTC.

J is TRBJ2-5 and V is TRBV28; 11 bases line up with TRBD2. The J segment lost 7 bases and the V segment lost 6 bases, leaving 10 bases of the junction unmatched. The CDR3 contains 15 residues. Germline V gene data show CDR1 as MDHEN and CDR2 as SYDVKM. The CDR3 bases are TGTGCCAGCAGAACCGGGACTAGCGGAGGAGGGACCCAGTACTTC. It is translated as CASRTGTSGGGTQYF. Supplemented by reference TRBV28 and TRBJ2-5, the full variable domain reads DVKVTQSSRYLVKRTGEKVFLECVQDMDHENMFWYRQDPGLGLRLIYFSYDVKMKEKGDIPEGYSVSREKKERFSLILESASTNQTSMYLCASRTGTSGGGTQYFGPGTRLLVL.

The CDR3 region has the DNA TGTGCCAGCAGCTTAACACCGGGACAGTCCTACAATGAGCAGTTCTTC. Protein product: CASSLTPGQSYNEQFF. The chain carries TRBV11-2 and TRBJ2-1; 7 bases line up with TRBD1. The germline V gene has CDR1 SGHAT and CDR2 FQNNGV. The V gene end was trimmed by 2 bases and the J gene end by 1 base; junction bases not matched to a gene: 5. This CDR3 comprises 16 residues.

The chain combines TRBV5-1 with TRBJ2-4; 8 bases match TRBD1. Germline lookup yields CDR1 SGHRS and CDR2 YFSETQ. After removal of 4 bases from V and 0 bases from J, the junction contained 3 bases not matched to a gene. The CDR3 has 15 residues. In nucleotides, the CDR3 is TGCGCCAGCAGCGGCACAGGGGGAGCCAAAAACATTCAGTACTTC. Translated: CASSGTGGAKNIQYF. The whole variable domain, filled in from reference TRBV5-1 and TRBJ2-4, reads KAGVTQTPRYLIKTRGQQVTLSCSPISGHRSVSWYQQTPGQGLQFLFEYFSETQRNKGNFPGRFSGRQFSNSRSEMNVSTLELGDSALYLCASSGTGGAKNIQYFGAGTRLSVL.

The chain is built from TRBV19 and TRBJ2-3; 13 bases are a match to TRBD2. Unmatched junction bases numbered 5, after V lost 5 bases and J lost 6 bases. This CDR3 region has 15 residues. Germline CDR1 LNHDA, CDR2 SQIVND (reference sequence). The CDR3 DNA reads as TGTGCCAGTAGTCCCGGACTAGCGGGAGACGATACGCAGTATTTT. Translating it yields CASSPGLAGDDTQYF.

The V gene is TRBV7-2, the J gene TRBJ2-2, with D tentatively TRBD2 (5 bases). The germline gives CDR1 SGHTA, CDR2 FQGNSA. Trimming removed 3 bases at V and 4 bases at J, with 9 bases between. This CDR3 contains 14 residues. The CDR3 region is CASSLKRSTGELFF. CDR3 sequence (DNA): TGTGCCAGCAGCTTGAAGCGGAGCACCGGGGAGCTGTTTTTT.